Below, 16 T cell receptor beta chains from the same sample are listed, as sequenced in a study of T cell clonality in common variable immunodeficiency. These receptors have no known antigen. The repertoire was sequenced with immunoSEQ multiplex PCR; TCRdb's copy has only in-frame clones and lacks some. The record shows approximately 12,000 clones for this sample, with no singletons present. Study observations and caveats: Common variable immunodeficiency TCR beta sequences reportedly had fewer deletions and N-nucleotide insertions.

Sequenced sample: peripheral blood mononuclear cells. All receptors come from a human donor with common variable immunodeficiency.

This clone was seen a handful of times. The read ends 3 residues shy of where the CDR3 ends; the end is completed using the germline J gene. V and J are TRBV19 and TRBJ1-5; D may be TRBD1 (5 bases). Between the trimmed V and J ends, which lost 8 bases and 0 bases, there was a span of 17 bases. This CDR3 comprises 16 residues. Per germline, CDR1 LNHDA and CDR2 SQIVND (reference sequence). The CDR3 is CASGRETDYSNQPQHF. Partial CDR3 DNA: TGTGCCAGTGGGAGGGAGACAGATTATAGCAATCAGCCC.

This clone was seen a few times. The covered CDR3 bases are TGTGCCAGCAGCTCGACTTGGAACGAG. Protein: CASSSTWNE. The whole CDR3 protein is CASSSTWNEQYF. The chain employs TRBV7-9 and TRBJ2-7; D is undetermined. The observed sequence ends 3 residues before the CDR3 terminus, with the missing tail filled in from the germline J gene. Germline V gene data show CDR1 as SEHNR and CDR2 as FQNEAQ (reference sequence). Between the trimmed V and J ends, which lost 4 bases and 5 bases, there was a span of 9 bases. This CDR3 contains 12 residues.

This clone was observed a handful of times. The read terminates 3 residues before the CDR3 end, so the remaining end is supplied by the germline J gene. V gene TRBV6-1 combines with J gene TRBJ2-2, with D uncertain. The CDR3 consists of 12 residues. Germline V gives CDR1 MNHNS, CDR2 SASEGT. Between the trimmed V and J ends, which lost 4 bases and 7 bases, there was a span of 7 bases. The covered CDR3 bases are TGTGCCAGCAGTGTTCTTGTCGGGGAG. It specifies CASSVLVGE. The whole CDR3 region reads CASSVLVGELFF.

To note about this clone: The missing CDR3 end, 3 residues past where the read stops, is filled in from the germline J gene. The rearrangement uses TRBV19 and TRBJ1-5, with D possibly being TRBD1 (5 bases). Germline V gene data show CDR1 as LNHDA and CDR2 as SQIVND (reference sequence). The CDR3 is made up of 16 amino acids. The V end was cut by 2 bases, the J end by 2 bases, with 13 bases between. The DNA read from the CDR3 is TGTGCCAGTAGTATACCCAGGGATAGTGGCAATCAGCCC. As protein: CASSIPRDSGNQP. The complete CDR3 protein is CASSIPRDSGNQPQHF.

This clone was counted between two and nine times. The CDR3 is cut off 3 residues early in the read; its end comes from the germline J gene. This chain uses TRBV19 with TRBJ1-2, with TRBD1 as a possible D gene (6 bases). CDR1 and CDR2 from the germline V gene are LNHDA and SQIVND (reference sequence). The V end lost 1 base, the J end lost 5 bases, and 8 bases lay between the germline ends. This CDR3 has 13 residues. The CDR3 bases that were read are TGTGCCAGTAGTATAGGGACAGAATATGGC. Its protein is CASSIGTEYG. The entire CDR3 sequence reads CASSIGTEYGYTF.

A remark on this clone: Read coverage stops 3 residues before the CDR3 terminus; the germline J gene supplies the remainder. The chain links TRBV7-8 to TRBJ2-3, with a possible D match to TRBD2 (6 bases). V lost 10 bases, J lost 6 bases, and 14 bases lay in between. This CDR3 spans 12 amino acids. Germline loops: CDR1 SGHVS, CDR2 FQNEAQ. Partial CDR3 DNA: TGTGCCACCGCGCCCGCGGGGGATACG. It codes for CATAPAGDT. The CDR3 reads in full as CATAPAGDTQYF.

This clone was seen a few times. CDR3 protein: CAWSSTGWETQYF. The covered CDR3 bases are TGTGCCTGGAGTTCGACGGGGTGGGAGACC. V is TRBV30 and J is TRBJ2-5; TRBD2 is a possible D gene (5 bases). Coverage ceases 3 residues before the CDR3 finishes, and the germline J gene fills in the end. V lost 2 bases and J 5 bases, leaving 12 bases between the germline ends. There are 13 residues in the CDR3. Germline V lookup: CDR1 GTSNPN, CDR2 SVGIG (reference sequence).

Turning to this clone: From the germline J gene comes the end of the CDR3, since the read stops 3 residues before it. The chain joins TRBV19 to TRBJ1-2, with a weak D call TRBD1 (6 bases). This CDR3 comprises 15 residues. Trimming stripped 5 bases from V and 2 bases from J, with 15 bases between. CDR1 is LNHDA and CDR2 is SQIVND in the germline V gene (reference sequence). Incomplete CDR3 DNA: TGTGCCAGTAGTCGCCCGAGGGGGATGAACTATGGC. This sequence encodes CASSRPRGMNYG. Given in full, the CDR3 is CASSRPRGMNYGYTF.

The sequenced CDR3 bases are TGTGCCAGCAGCTTAGACCCGGGGTTAACCACAGATACG. It yields the protein CASSLDPGLTTDT. The entire CDR3 reads CASSLDPGLTTDTQYF. This chain uses TRBV7-6 with TRBJ2-3; D is possibly TRBD2 (5 bases). The read stops 3 residues short of the end of the CDR3; the missing end is completed from the germline J gene. V gave up 1 base and J gave up 2 bases, with 13 bases separating them. CDR1 SGHVS and CDR2 FNYEAQ come from the germline V gene. The CDR3 is 16 residues long.

By share, this clone counts as medium-sized. The read ends 3 residues before the CDR3 terminus; that terminus is restored from the germline J gene. V is TRBV18 and J is TRBJ2-5, with D tentatively TRBD2 (6 bases). CDR1 and CDR2 from the germline V gene are KGHSH and LQKENI. The CDR3 totals 15 residues. V shed 1 base and J shed 3 bases, with 12 bases lying between them. The CDR3 sequence: CASSPLASVEETQYF. The covered CDR3 bases are TGTGCCAGCTCACCACTCGCTAGCGTCGAAGAGACC.

This clone is medium-sized. The missing CDR3 end, 3 residues past where the read stops, is filled in from the germline J gene. This chain joins TRBV9 and TRBJ2-5; TRBD1 matches at 9 bases. The CDR3 covers 15 residues. Germline loops: CDR1 SGDLS, CDR2 YYNGEE. The trim removed 0 bases at V and 5 bases at J, leaving 5 bases unmatched. The covered CDR3 bases are TGTGCCAGCAGCGTAGGCGGGACAGGGACGGAGACC. Protein product: CASSVGGTGTET. The full CDR3 protein is CASSVGGTGTETQYF.

This clone has more than one count but fewer than ten. The read is 3 residues too short to cover the CDR3 end, so that end is filled in from the germline J gene. V gene TRBV7-9 combines with J gene TRBJ2-7, with D possibly being TRBD2 (6 bases). V was cut by 6 bases and J by 0 bases, with 12 bases left in between. The CDR3 covers 14 residues. Germline V gives CDR1 SEHNR, CDR2 FQNEAQ (reference sequence). This CDR3 reads CASSPRGSSYEQYF. The covered CDR3 bases are TGTGCCAGCAGTCCTCGGGGGAGCTCCTACGAG. Full variable domain (rest looked up from reference TRBV7-9 and TRBJ2-7): DTGVSQNPRHKITKRGQNVTFRCDPISEHNRLYWYRQTLGQGPEFLTYFQNEAQLEKSRLLSDRFSAERPKGSFSTLEIQRTEQGDSAMYLCASSPRGSSYEQYFGPGTRLTVT.

This clone was observed a handful of times. The read is 3 residues too short to cover the CDR3 end, so that end is filled in from the germline J gene. V and J are TRBV5-1 and TRBJ2-7; 14 bases are a match to TRBD2. The CDR3 sequence is 16 residues long. Germline CDR1 SGHRS, CDR2 YFSETQ. The V and J ends lost 3 bases and 3 bases, in that order; junction bases with no gene match: 5. The sequenced part of the CDR3 DNA is TGCGCCAGCAGCTCTTCGACTAGCGGGGGGGACTACGAG. This codes for CASSSSTSGGDYE. The whole CDR3 is CASSSSTSGGDYEQYF.

This clone was detected a few times. The read is 3 residues too short to cover the CDR3 end, so that end is filled in from the germline J gene. The chain employs TRBV18 and TRBJ1-2, with a weak D call TRBD1 (5 bases). The CDR3 is 14 residues long. Trimming stripped 3 bases from V and 0 bases from J, with 8 bases between. The germline gives CDR1 KGHSH, CDR2 LQKENI. Partial CDR3 DNA: TGTGCCAGCTCACCCGACAGTTCTAACTATGGC. Translation: CASSPDSSNYG. The full CDR3 protein reads CASSPDSSNYGYTF.

The sample holds a few counts of this clone. The read ends 3 residues shy of where the CDR3 ends; the end is completed using the germline J gene. The chain joins TRBV18 to TRBJ2-5; D is unclear. The length of the CDR3 is 13 residues. Germline V CDR1 and CDR2: KGHSH, LQKENI. The V gene lost 4 bases and the J gene lost 2 bases, with 8 bases spanning the gap. The CDR3 region is CASSLTPQETQYF. The DNA read from the CDR3 is TGTGCCAGCTCACTCACACCGCAAGAGACC.

This clone was seen at least ten times. CDR3 amino acids: CASSFLYEQYF. The sequenced part of the CDR3 DNA is TGCGCCAGCAGCTTCCTCTACGAG. This chain joins TRBV5-1 and TRBJ2-7; D remains unclear. The CDR3 end falls 3 residues outside the read, so it is completed with the germline J gene. The CDR3 is 11 residues long. V lost 2 bases, J lost 3 bases, and 3 bases lay in between. Germline values: CDR1 SGHRS, CDR2 YFSETQ.